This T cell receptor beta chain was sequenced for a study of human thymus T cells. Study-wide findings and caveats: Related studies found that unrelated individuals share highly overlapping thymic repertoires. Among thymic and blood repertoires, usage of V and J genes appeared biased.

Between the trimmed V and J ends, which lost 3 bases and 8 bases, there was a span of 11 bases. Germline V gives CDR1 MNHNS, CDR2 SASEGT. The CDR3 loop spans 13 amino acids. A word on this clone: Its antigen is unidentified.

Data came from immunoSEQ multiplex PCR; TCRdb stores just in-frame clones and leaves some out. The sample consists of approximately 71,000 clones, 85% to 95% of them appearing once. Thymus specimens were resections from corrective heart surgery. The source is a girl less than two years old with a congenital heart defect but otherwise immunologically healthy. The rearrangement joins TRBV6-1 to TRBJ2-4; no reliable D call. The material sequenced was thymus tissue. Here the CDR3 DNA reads TGTGCCAGCAGTGATTTAAGGTCACACATTCAGTACTTC. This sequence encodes CASSDLRSHIQYF.